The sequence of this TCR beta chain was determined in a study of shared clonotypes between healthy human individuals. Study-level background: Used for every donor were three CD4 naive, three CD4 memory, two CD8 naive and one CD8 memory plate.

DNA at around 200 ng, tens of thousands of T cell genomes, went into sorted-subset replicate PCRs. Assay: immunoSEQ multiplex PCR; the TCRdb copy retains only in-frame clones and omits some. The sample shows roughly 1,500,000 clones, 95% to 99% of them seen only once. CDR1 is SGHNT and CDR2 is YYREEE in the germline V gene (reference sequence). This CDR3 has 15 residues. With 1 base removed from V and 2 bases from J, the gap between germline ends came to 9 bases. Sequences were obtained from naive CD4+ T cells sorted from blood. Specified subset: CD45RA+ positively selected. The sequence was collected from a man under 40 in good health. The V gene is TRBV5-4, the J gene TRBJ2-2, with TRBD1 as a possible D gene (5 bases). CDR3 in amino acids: CASSLKRGNTGELFF. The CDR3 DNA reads TGTGCCAGCAGCTTGAAAAGGGGTAACACCGGGGAGCTGTTTTTT. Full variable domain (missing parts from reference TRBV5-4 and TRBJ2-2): ETGVTQSPTHLIKTRGQQVTLRCSSQSGHNTVSWYQQALGQGPQFIFQYYREEENGRGNFPPRFSGLQFPNYSSELNVNALELDDSALYLCASSLKRGNTGELFFGEGSRLTVL.